What follows are 15 T cell receptor beta chains derived from one specimen sequenced in a study of early T cells in non-severe SARS-CoV-2 infection. Each CDR3 protein gets one entry after TCRdb re-called the 5' RACE reads with MiXCR. This table has about 110,000 distinct CDR3 sequences, around 10% appearing once. The sample was whole blood. These receptor sequences come from an adult who was a healthcare worker with PCR-confirmed SARS-CoV-2 infection or an uninfected control (not recorded which).

This chain joins TRBV14 and TRBJ1-2; 7 bases agree with TRBD1. J was trimmed by 8 bases and V by 1 base; bases with no gene match: 13. The CDR3 totals 16 residues. Germline assignment: CDR1 SGHDN and CDR2 FVKESK. Here the CDR3 DNA reads TGTGCCAGCAGCCAAGTGGGGGCGACAGGGATGGTAGGCTACACCTTC. Translated: CASSQVGATGMVGYTF. The full variable domain, completed using reference TRBV14 and TRBJ1-2, is EAGVTQFPSHSVIEKGQTVTLRCDPISGHDNLYWYRRVMGKEIKFLLHFVKESKQDESGMPNNRFLAERTGGTYSTLKVQPAELEDSGVYFCASSQVGATGMVGYTFGSGTRLTVV.

This clonotype was seen only a few times. The chain carries TRBV5-6 and TRBJ2-3; TRBD2 is a possible D gene (5 bases). The germline gives CDR1 SGHDT, CDR2 YYEEEE. The CDR3 sequence is 14 residues long. Trimming stripped 5 bases from V and 5 bases from J, with 15 bases between. This CDR3 reads CASSPTPGKDTQYF. CDR3 bases: TGTGCCAGCAGTCCAACTCCGGGAAAAGATACGCAGTATTTT.

This clonotype showed up many times. The chain combines TRBV5-1 with TRBJ1-1, with TRBD1 as a possible D gene (5 bases). Trimming left V 2 bases short and J 5 bases short, with 13 bases between. The CDR3 runs to 14 residues. CDR1 and CDR2 (germline): SGHRS, YFSETQ. The DNA of the CDR3 is TGCGCCAGCAGCTTACAGCGTTGGGGGACTGAAGCTTTCTTT. It translates to CASSLQRWGTEAFF. The whole variable domain, filled in from reference TRBV5-1 and TRBJ1-1, reads KAGVTQTPRYLIKTRGQQVTLSCSPISGHRSVSWYQQTPGQGLQFLFEYFSETQRNKGNFPGRFSGRQFSNSRSEMNVSTLELGDSALYLCASSLQRWGTEAFFGQGTRLTVV.

This clonotype appeared many times. This chain connects TRBV24-1 to TRBJ2-7; maybe TRBD1 (6 bases). Germline V gene sequence: CDR1 KGHDR, CDR2 SFDVKD. V gave up 6 bases and J gave up 5 bases, with 16 bases separating them. CDR3 length: 14 residues. CDR3 nucleotide sequence: TGTGCCACCAGTCAAGGACAGTTCTCTGACGAGCAGTACTTC. Its protein is CATSQGQFSDEQYF.

This clonotype was recorded a few times. The chain recombines TRBV18 with TRBJ1-2, with TRBD1 identical over 9 bases. V was clipped by 0 bases and J by 6 bases; unmatched bases: 5. This CDR3 has 15 amino acids. Per the germline V gene, CDR1 is KGHSH and CDR2 is LQKENI. This chain's CDR3 is CASSPPGQGSDGYTF. The CDR3 bases are TGTGCCAGCTCACCACCGGGACAGGGAAGTGATGGCTACACCTTC.

This clonotype was detected a few times. This chain connects TRBV11-1 to TRBJ2-4; TRBD1 or TRBD2 may be the D gene (5 bases each). Trimming pared 8 bases from V and 10 bases from J, leaving 12 bases between. Germline CDR1 SGHAT, CDR2 FQDESV (reference sequence). The CDR3 sequence is 11 residues long. The DNA of the CDR3 is TGTGCCAGCCGCCGAGGGGAGATTCAGTACTTC. Its protein is CASRRGEIQYF.

This clonotype was detected ten times or more. The chain carries TRBV10-3 and TRBJ2-7, with 9 bases fitting TRBD1. The CDR3 runs 14 residues. The germline CDR1 and CDR2 sequences are ENHRY and SYGVKD. The V segment lost 4 bases and the J segment 2 bases; nucleotides outside the gene matches: 3. The CDR3 here is CAISGTGAPYEQYF. The DNA of the CDR3 is TGTGCCATCAGTGGGACAGGGGCCCCCTACGAGCAGTACTTC.

In its sample, this clonotype was seen many times. V and J are TRBV7-2 and TRBJ1-1, with D unclear. The germline V gene has CDR1 SGHTA and CDR2 FQGNSA. CDR3 length: 11 amino acids. The V end was cut by 5 bases, the J end by 3 bases, with 4 bases between. The CDR3 here is CASSPYTEAFF. CDR3 sequence (DNA): TGTGCCAGCAGCCCGTACACTGAAGCTTTCTTT. The full variable domain, rest sourced from reference TRBV7-2 and TRBJ1-1, is GAGVSQSPSNKVTEKGKDVELRCDPISGHTALYWYRQSLGQGLEFLIYFQGNSAPDKSGLPSDRFSAERTGGSVSTLTIQRTQQEDSAVYLCASSPYTEAFFGQGTRLTVV.

This clonotype was detected ten times or more. The J gene is TRBJ1-3, the V gene TRBV27, with 7 bases aligning to TRBD1. The CDR3 covers 18 residues. CDR1 is MNHEY and CDR2 is SMNVEV in the germline V gene (reference sequence). The ends lost 2 bases at V and 7 bases at J; junction bases unmatched: 17. Written as DNA, the CDR3 is TGTGCCAGCAGTTTACCATACCATCGAACAGGGGAAGGGAACACCATATATTTT. This translates into CASSLPYHRTGEGNTIYF.

Only a few counts were recorded for this clonotype. The chain couples TRBV5-6 to TRBJ1-1, with a tentative D call TRBD1 (6 bases). Looked up from germline, CDR1 is SGHDT and CDR2 is YYEEEE. Trimming left V 0 bases short and J 11 bases short, with 14 bases between. This CDR3 is 13 amino acids long. CDR3 nucleotides: TGTGCCAGCAGCTTGGGAGTCGGGGGCGCGGCTTTCTTT. Its protein product is CASSLGVGGAAFF. Full variable domain (remainder filled in from reference TRBV5-6 and TRBJ1-1): DAGVTQSPTHLIKTRGQQVTLRCSPKSGHDTVSWYQQALGQGPQFIFQYYEEEERQRGNFPDRFSGHQFPNYSSELNVNALLLGDSALYLCASSLGVGGAAFFGQGTRLTVV.

The J gene is TRBJ2-7, the V gene TRBV30; D unclear. The germline V gene encodes CDR1 GTSNPN and CDR2 SVGIG (reference sequence). V lost 2 bases, J lost 5 bases, and 7 bases lay in between. CDR3 length: 11 amino acids. In DNA form, the CDR3 reads TGTGCCTGGAGTAATCCAGACGAGCAGTACTTC. Its protein is CAWSNPDEQYF. Full variable domain (rest looked up from reference TRBV30 and TRBJ2-7): SQTIHQWPATLVQPVGSPLSLECTVEGTSNPNLYWYRQAAGRGLQLLFYSVGIGQISSEVPQNLSASRPQDRQFILSSKKLLLSDSGFYLCAWSNPDEQYFGPGTRLTVT.

This clonotype was seen only a few times. The chain has TRBV30 and TRBJ2-1; D call uncertain. In germline, CDR1 is GTSNPN, CDR2 SVGIG (reference sequence). Deletions cut 4 bases from V and 7 bases from J, with 17 bases between. This CDR3 has 14 residues. The chain's CDR3 is CAWKRVITMNEQFF. In nucleotides, the CDR3 is TGTGCCTGGAAGCGAGTAATAACCATGAATGAGCAGTTCTTC.

The sample holds many counts of this clonotype. This rearrangement joins TRBV7-8 to TRBJ1-5; D is ambiguous. CDR1 and CDR2 from the germline V gene are SGHVS and FQNEAQ. The CDR3 contains 13 residues. V dropped 5 bases and J dropped 4 bases, with 9 bases sitting between them. DNA of the CDR3: TGTGCCAGCAGCGCGACCCATAATCAGCCCCAGCATTTT. It codes for CASSATHNQPQHF.

In this sample, this clonotype turned up a few times. The chain recombines TRBV3-1 with TRBJ2-7, with no clear D. Germline assignment: CDR1 LGHDT and CDR2 YNNKEL (reference sequence). CDR3 size: 13 residues. Trimming took off 0 bases at V and 2 bases at J, with 5 bases between the two ends. Here the CDR3 reads CASSQEVPYEQYF. The CDR3 region has the DNA TGTGCCAGCAGCCAAGAGGTCCCCTACGAGCAGTACTTC.

The rearrangement uses TRBV27 and TRBJ1-2, with D perhaps matching TRBD1 (6 bases). The germline CDR1 and CDR2 sequences are MNHEY and SMNVEV (reference sequence). The CDR3 sequence is 15 residues long. Trimming took off 2 bases at V and 2 bases at J, with 12 bases between the two ends. Here the CDR3 DNA reads TGTGCCAGCAGTTTAGGGGGGGCGGAAAACTATGGCTACACCTTC. Protein sequence: CASSLGGAENYGYTF.